Below, one TCR beta chain is given with its context. The antigen remains unidentified. When ten to eleven days of culture had elapsed, CD4+ T cells were isolated. Participants received two doses of either the BNT162b2 or mRNA-1273 vaccine. Vaccine recipients lacked prior SARS-CoV-2 infection and had negative nucleocapsid antibodies. This CDR3 comprises 13 residues. The germline CDR1 and CDR2 sequences are MNHNS and SASEGT. Trimming cost V 1 base and J 8 bases, with 11 bases left between them. This entry comes from a study of vaccination effects on CD4 cells after COVID-19. Here immunoSEQ multiplex PCR was the method, and the copy in TCRdb shows in-frame clones only, minus some. This table holds some 66,000 clones, more than 60% found once.

The J gene is TRBJ1-2, the V gene TRBV6-1; D possibly corresponds to TRBD1 (6 bases). The sequencing used CD4+ T cells from PBMCs cultured without peptide, collected after COVID-19 vaccination. The receptor's source is a human donor who received a COVID-19 vaccine. CDR3 sequence (DNA): TGTGCCAGCAGTGAAGTGGAGGGGGAAGGCTACACCTTC. This codes for CASSEVEGEGYTF.